The 14 T cell receptor beta chains presented below share a single source sample, sequenced in a study of cytomegalovirus exposure and HLA in healthy donors. Researchers ran the PCR with 60 Vbeta and 13 Jbeta primers. Measured with immunoSEQ multiplex PCR; TCRdb has only the in-frame clones, and not every one. This table holds around 260,000 clones, about 80% found once. Specimen: PBMCs. The receptor set was obtained from a girl aged 2 to 10 in good health and CMV-seronegative.

This chain links TRBV28 with TRBJ1-2; D perhaps matches TRBD1 (5 bases). With 3 bases removed from V and 1 base from J, the gap between germline ends came to 21 bases. This CDR3 comprises 18 residues. Per germline, CDR1 MDHEN and CDR2 SYDVKM. CDR3 sequence reads: CASSFKLFRVYGNYGYTF. The DNA of the CDR3 is TGTGCCAGCAGTTTCAAGCTGTTCAGGGTTTACGGTAACTATGGCTACACCTTC.

The rearrangement links TRBV5-1 to TRBJ1-1; D is possibly TRBD1 (5 bases). This CDR3 has 14 amino acids. Germline CDR1 SGHRS, CDR2 YFSETQ. Between the trimmed V and J ends, which lost 3 bases and 5 bases, there was a span of 14 bases. The CDR3 nucleotides read TGCGCCAGCAGCTCCTCGGGGGAGGAGACTGAAGCTTTCTTT. It encodes CASSSSGEETEAFF.

This chain links TRBV5-1 with TRBJ1-4; D is unresolved. Germline assignment: CDR1 SGHRS and CDR2 YFSETQ. The V end was cut by 0 bases, the J end by 7 bases, with 10 bases between. The CDR3 runs to 14 residues. CDR3 coding DNA: TGCGCCAGCAGCTTGGGAGGGATTAGTGAAAAACTGTTTTTT. As protein: CASSLGGISEKLFF.

The chain uses TRBV10-3 and TRBJ1-1; D not certain. Trimming left V 3 bases short and J 7 bases short, with 9 bases between. The CDR3 length is 12 residues. Germline lookup yields CDR1 ENHRY and CDR2 SYGVKD. The CDR3 protein is CAISDELREAFF. The CDR3 nucleotides are TGTGCCATCAGTGACGAGTTGCGTGAAGCTTTCTTT.

This sequence joins TRBV5-1 and TRBJ2-5, with 7 bases fitting TRBD1. Germline V lookup: CDR1 SGHRS, CDR2 YFSETQ. With V trimmed by 4 bases and J by 1 base, 4 bases remained unmatched. This CDR3 has 14 amino acids. The CDR3 region is CASSPTGAQETQYF. Written as DNA, the CDR3 is TGCGCCAGCAGCCCTACAGGGGCCCAAGAGACCCAGTACTTC. The full variable domain, completed using reference TRBV5-1 and TRBJ2-5, is KAGVTQTPRYLIKTRGQQVTLSCSPISGHRSVSWYQQTPGQGLQFLFEYFSETQRNKGNFPGRFSGRQFSNSRSEMNVSTLELGDSALYLCASSPTGAQETQYFGPGTRLLVL.

The chain uses TRBV28 and TRBJ1-1; D is ambiguous. Between the trimmed V and J ends, which lost 4 bases and 11 bases, there was a span of 11 bases. The CDR3 length is 11 residues. From germline, CDR1 is MDHEN and CDR2 SYDVKM. The CDR3 DNA reads TGTGCCAGCAGTTACCGGGGAGGGGCTTTCTTT. It yields the protein CASSYRGGAFF.

CDR3 region: CASSYLTSFPETQYF. The CDR3 DNA is TGTGCCAGCAGTTACCTAACGTCCTTTCCGGAGACCCAGTACTTC. V is TRBV6-6 and J is TRBJ2-5; D uncertain. V was trimmed by 2 bases and J by 5 bases, leaving 15 bases between them. CDR1 is MNHNY and CDR2 is SVGAGI in the germline V gene (reference sequence). This CDR3 is built from 15 residues.

V and J are TRBV18 and TRBJ2-3; the D is unclear. V was cut by 3 bases and J by 2 bases, with 9 bases left in between. This CDR3 is 14 amino acids long. CDR1 KGHSH and CDR2 LQKENI come from the germline V gene. CDR3 loop: CASSPHRVTDTQYF. DNA of the CDR3: TGTGCCAGCTCACCCCATCGAGTCACAGATACGCAGTATTTT.

V is TRBV9 and J is TRBJ2-7; TRBD2 is a possible D gene (6 bases). The CDR3 spans 13 residues. Germline V gene lookup returns CDR1 SGDLS and CDR2 YYNGEE. Trimming stripped 3 bases from V and 4 bases from J, with 11 bases between. CDR3: CASSGEAGYEQYF. The CDR3 coding sequence is TGTGCCAGCAGCGGGGAGGCGGGTTACGAGCAGTACTTC.

This clone was counted only a few times. The rearrangement joins TRBV28 to TRBJ1-4; no firm D call. The CDR3 sequence is 15 residues long. In germline, CDR1 is MDHEN, CDR2 SYDVKM. The V end lost 5 bases, the J end lost 3 bases, and 13 bases lay between the germline ends. The CDR3 here is CASSPQRRANEKLFF. The CDR3 DNA is TGTGCCAGCAGTCCCCAAAGGAGGGCTAATGAAAAACTGTTTTTT.

As to this clone: Sequence at one end of the junction differs from germline and may be a read error. The chain joins TRBV9 to TRBJ1-5; D perhaps matches TRBD1 (6 bases). The CDR3 contains 15 residues. Germline CDR1 SGDLS, CDR2 YYNGEE. DNA for the CDR3: TGTGCCGGCAGCGTATCAGGGGATAGCAATCAGCCCCAGCATTTT. As protein: CAGSVSGDSNQPQHF.

V is TRBV21-1 and J is TRBJ2-7; TRBD2 is the table's D call and was not checked against the DNA. TRBV21-1 is a known pseudogene. The CDR3 has 15 residues. CDR3 bases: TGTGCCAGCAGCAATGAACAGCGGTTAGCCTACGAGCAGTACTTC. Amino acid sequence: CASSNEQRLAYEQYF.

J is TRBJ1-1 and V is TRBV27, with 8 bases aligning to TRBD1. Germline lookup yields CDR1 MNHEY and CDR2 SMNVEV (reference sequence). This CDR3 is built from 15 residues. V shed 6 bases, J shed 1 base, and the junction held 7 bases outside the gene matches. CDR3 in DNA: TGTGCCAGCAGCACTAGACAGGGGACGAACACTGAAGCTTTCTTT. Protein sequence: CASSTRQGTNTEAFF.

The sample holds one count of this clone. The J gene is TRBJ2-7, the V gene TRBV10-2; the match to TRBD2 covers 8 bases. CDR1 is WSHSY, CDR2 SAAADI, per germline. J gave up 2 bases and V 3 bases, and 6 bases lay outside the gene matches. The CDR3 is made up of 15 amino acids. The CDR3 spells CASSDLAGPAYEQYF. In nucleotides, the CDR3 is TGCGCCAGCAGTGATCTAGCGGGCCCAGCCTACGAGCAGTACTTC.